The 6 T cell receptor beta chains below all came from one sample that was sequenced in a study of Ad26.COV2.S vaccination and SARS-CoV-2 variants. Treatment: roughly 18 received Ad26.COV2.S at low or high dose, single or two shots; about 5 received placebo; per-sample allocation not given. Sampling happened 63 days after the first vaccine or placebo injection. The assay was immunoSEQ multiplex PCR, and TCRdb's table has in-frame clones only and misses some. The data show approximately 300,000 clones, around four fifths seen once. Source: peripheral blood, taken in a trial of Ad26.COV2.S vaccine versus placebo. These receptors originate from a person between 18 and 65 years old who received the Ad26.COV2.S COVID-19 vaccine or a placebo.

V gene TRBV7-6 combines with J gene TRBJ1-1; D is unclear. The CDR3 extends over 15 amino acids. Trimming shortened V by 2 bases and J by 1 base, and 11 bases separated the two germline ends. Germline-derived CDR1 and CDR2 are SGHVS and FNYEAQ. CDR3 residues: CASSLRNLGNTEAFF. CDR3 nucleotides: TGTGCCAGCAGCTTAAGGAACCTGGGGAACACTGAAGCTTTCTTT.

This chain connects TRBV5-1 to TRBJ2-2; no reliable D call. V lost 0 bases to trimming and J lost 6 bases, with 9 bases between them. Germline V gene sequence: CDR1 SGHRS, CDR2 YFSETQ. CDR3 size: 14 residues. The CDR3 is CASSLAIGSGELFF. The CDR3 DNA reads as TGCGCCAGCAGCTTGGCCATCGGGTCCGGGGAGCTGTTTTTT.

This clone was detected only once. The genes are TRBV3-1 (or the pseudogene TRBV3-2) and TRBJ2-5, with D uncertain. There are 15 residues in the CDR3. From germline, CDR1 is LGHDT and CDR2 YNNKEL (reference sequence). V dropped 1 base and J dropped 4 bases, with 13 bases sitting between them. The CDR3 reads CASSQAASSGETQYF. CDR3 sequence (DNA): TGTGCCAGCAGCCAAGCCGCGAGCTCGGGAGAGACCCAGTACTTC.

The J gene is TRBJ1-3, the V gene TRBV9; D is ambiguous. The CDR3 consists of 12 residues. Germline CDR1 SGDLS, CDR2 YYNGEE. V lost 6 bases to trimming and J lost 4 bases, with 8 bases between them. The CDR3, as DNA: TGTGCCAGCACCGCGGGCGGAAACACCATATATTTT. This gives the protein CASTAGGNTIYF.

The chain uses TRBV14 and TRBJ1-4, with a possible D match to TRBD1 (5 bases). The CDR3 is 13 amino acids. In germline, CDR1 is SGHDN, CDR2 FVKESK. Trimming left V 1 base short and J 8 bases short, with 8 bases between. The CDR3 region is CASSQVEGEKLFF. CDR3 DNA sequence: TGTGCCAGCAGCCAAGTGGAGGGGGAAAAACTGTTTTTT.

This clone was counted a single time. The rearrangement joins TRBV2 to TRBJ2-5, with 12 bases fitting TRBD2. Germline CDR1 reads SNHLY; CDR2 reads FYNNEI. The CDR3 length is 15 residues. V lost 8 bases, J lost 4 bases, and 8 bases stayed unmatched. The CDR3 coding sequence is TGTGCCAGCGGGGGACTAGCGGGCCGGGTAGAGACCCAGTACTTC. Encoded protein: CASGGLAGRVETQYF.